A selection of T cell receptor beta chains follows, all from one sample in a study of spatial heterogeneity in lung cancer. Using its own MiXCR run on the 5' RACE reads, TCRdb lists one record per CDR3 protein. This sample has over 10,000 distinct CDR3 sequences, with around 15% found just once. The sample here was PBMCs, taken at surgery. The receptors stem from a male donor with early-stage non-small cell lung cancer. CDR3s include the opening cysteine and the closing phenylalanine or tryptophan. The D gene is left open where the match is weak. Where a row states a size, it is once, few, many or the class of an expanded clone; other rows omit it.

D gene,V gene,J gene,clone size,CDR3 DNA,CDR3 protein
.,TRBV20-1,TRBJ1-6,.,TGCAGTGCTAGAGACCCGCGGGTTTCACCCCTCCACTTT,CSARDPRVSPLHF
TRBD2,TRBV29-1,TRBJ2-3,.,TGCAGCGTTCAGCGGGGGCTCACAGATACGCAGTATTTT,CSVQRGLTDTQYF
.,TRBV7-9,TRBJ1-1,.,TGTGCCAGCAGCTCCAGACGTTACGCGAACACTGAAGCTTTCTTT,CASSSRRYANTEAFF
.,TRBV4-2,TRBJ2-3,few,TGTGCCAGCAGCCAGAAGGTTGGGTTTGCGGGAGATACGCAGTATTTT,CASSQKVGFAGDTQYF
TRBD1,TRBV20-1,TRBJ1-1,many,TGCAGTCAGGGGGGTATGAACACTGAAGCTTTCTTT,CSQGGMNTEAFF
.,TRBV27,TRBJ2-4,few,TGTGCCAGCAGTTTAGGCGGCATTCAGTACTTC,CASSLGGIQYF
.,TRBV4-3,TRBJ1-4,.,TGCGCCAGCAGCCCCACGGGTTGGGGATACCGAGATGAAAAACTGTTTTTT,CASSPTGWGYRDEKLFF
.,TRBV4-2,TRBJ1-5,.,TGTGCCAGCAGCCAAGAATACAGGGACCGATGGCGCAATCAGCCCCAGCATTTT,CASSQEYRDRWRNQPQHF
.,TRBV11-2,TRBJ1-5,.,TGTGCCAGCAGCTTAGGGCTCTCGGGGAGAAATCAGCCCCAGCATTTT,CASSLGLSGRNQPQHF
TRBD1,TRBV28,TRBJ1-2,few,TGTGCCAGCAGCCAACAGGGGGCGAGTTCCACCTTC,CASSQQGASSTF
.,TRBV11-2,TRBJ2-5,many,TGTGCCAGCAGCTTAGACCCGATGGCAGAACAAGAGACCCAGTACTTC,CASSLDPMAEQETQYF
.,TRBV4-3,TRBJ1-6,.,TGCGCCAGCAGCCAAGCCTCACGGCTCAGGAATTCACCCCTCCACTTT,CASSQASRLRNSPLHF
TRBD2,TRBV2,TRBJ2-5,.,TGTGCCAGCAGCATAGCGGGGGCCCAAGAGACCCAGTACTTC,CASSIAGAQETQYF
.,TRBV5-6,TRBJ2-5,few,TGTGCCAGCAGCTGGTCGGGTTTCCAAGAGACCCAGTACTTC,CASSWSGFQETQYF
TRBD1,TRBV2,TRBJ1-1,.,TGTGCCAGCAGTGGGACAGGGGAAGGGAACACTGAAGCTTTCTTT,CASSGTGEGNTEAFF
.,TRBV4-2,TRBJ2-5,many,TGTGCCAGCAGCCAAAAAGACTTCGAAGAGACCCAGTACTTC,CASSQKDFEETQYF
.,TRBV29-1,TRBJ2-2,once,TGCAGCGGCAGGGAGGTAGCCGGGGAGCTGTTTTTT,CSGREVAGELFF
TRBD2,TRBV20-1,TRBJ2-3,few,TGCAGTGGACTAGCGGGCTTCACAGATACGCAGTATTTT,CSGLAGFTDTQYF
TRBD2,TRBV7-6,TRBJ2-1,few,TGTGCCAGCAGCGAGGGACTAGCGGGGATCCGAAAGCAGTTCTTC,CASSEGLAGIRKQFF
.,TRBV28,TRBJ2-2,.,TGTGCCAGCAGTTCAGGGGCCACCGGGGAGCTGTTTTTT,CASSSGATGELFF
.,TRBV28,TRBJ2-2,.,TGTGCCAGCAGTTTTCGGCCCGGGGAGCTGTTTTTT,CASSFRPGELFF
.,TRBV20-1,TRBJ1-1,.,TGCAGTGCTAGCCTCAGGGGCCAGATCACTGAAGCTTTCTTT,CSASLRGQITEAFF
.,TRBV2,TRBJ1-2,.,TGTGCCAGCAGTGAGGAGGTATACTATGGCTACACCTTC,CASSEEVYYGYTF
TRBD1,TRBV28,TRBJ2-2,.,TGTGCCAGCAGCCGACAGGGGAACACCGGGGAGCTGTTTTTT,CASSRQGNTGELFF
.,TRBV7-2,TRBJ2-5,many,TGTGCCAGCAGCCTGACAGGTTCCCACCAAGAGACCCAGTACTTC,CASSLTGSHQETQYF
TRBD1,TRBV28,TRBJ1-5,.,TGTGCCAGCAGTCCGGGACAGGGGAGTCAGCCCCAGCATTTT,CASSPGQGSQPQHF
.,TRBV5-1,TRBJ1-2,few,TGCGCCAGCAGCTTGGCCGGGACACTCTATGGCTACACCTTC,CASSLAGTLYGYTF
.,TRBV10-2,TRBJ1-4,many,TGCGCCAGCAGTGAGTCATGGTCCGGGGCCTTCAGGGAGGAAAAACTGTTTTTT,CASSESWSGAFREEKLFF
TRBD1,TRBV3-1,TRBJ1-1,few,TGTGCCAGCAGCCAGCAAAACAGGGGTCGGGTGAACACTGAAGCTTTCTTT,CASSQQNRGRVNTEAFF
TRBD2,TRBV20-1,TRBJ2-7,.,TGCAGTGCTATAATCCCGGGACTAGCGATTGCCGAGCAGTACTTC,CSAIIPGLAIAEQYF
.,TRBV7-9,TRBJ2-2,.,TGTGCCAGCAGACCGGGCAAAGCCACCGGGGAGCTGTTTTTT,CASRPGKATGELFF
.,TRBV7-8,TRBJ2-5,few,TGTGCCAGCAGCCCATACAGGGCACAAGAGACCCAGTACTTC,CASSPYRAQETQYF
.,TRBV6-6,TRBJ1-2,many,TGTGCCAGCAGTGAACCGGGACGGTCGCTCTATGGCTACACCTTC,CASSEPGRSLYGYTF
.,TRBV5-1,TRBJ1-6,.,TGCGCCAGCAGCACCGGACAGACCTGGGGGTCACCCCTCCACTTT,CASSTGQTWGSPLHF
TRBD1,TRBV19,TRBJ1-1,.,TGTGCCAGTAGTATTGGGACAGTACCCAATGCTTTCTTT,CASSIGTVPNAFF
.,TRBV28,TRBJ2-3,many,TGTGCCAGCAGTCCCTTCAGGATCACAGATACGCAGTATTTT,CASSPFRITDTQYF
TRBD1,TRBV5-1,TRBJ2-1,.,TGCGCCAGCAGCACTCGGACAGGGATTTACAATGAGCAGTTCTTC,CASSTRTGIYNEQFF
.,TRBV9,TRBJ2-1,once,TGTGCCAGCACCACGCGTCCGGGCTACAATGAGCAGTTCTTC,CASTTRPGYNEQFF
TRBD1,TRBV5-1,TRBJ2-2,.,TGCGCCAGCAGCTTGAACCAGGGACAGCACACCGGGGAGCTGTTTTTT,CASSLNQGQHTGELFF
TRBD1,TRBV4-1,TRBJ1-4,.,TGCGCCAGCAGCCAGGGTGACAGGGGATCTCCAAAACTGTTTTTT,CASSQGDRGSPKLFF
.,TRBV6-5,TRBJ2-5,.,TGTGCCAGCAGGGGGGAGGGGGACAGCGAAGAGACCCAGTACTTC,CASRGEGDSEETQYF
TRBD1,TRBV2,TRBJ2-1,many,TGTGCCAGCAGTGGACAGGGATCATACAATGAGCAGTTCTTC,CASSGQGSYNEQFF
.,TRBV6-2/TRBV6-3,TRBJ2-5,.,TGTGCCAGCATCTACGATGGGAGGAAAGAGACCCAGTACTTC,CASIYDGRKETQYF
TRBD2,TRBV6-5,TRBJ2-1,.,TGTGCCAGCTCCCCAGGACTAGCGGGTAATCTAAAGCAGTTCTTC,CASSPGLAGNLKQFF